A selection of T cell receptor beta chains follows, all from one sample in a study of blood T cell repertoires in COVID-19. The repertoire was sequenced with immunoSEQ multiplex PCR; TCRdb's copy has only in-frame clones and lacks some. The repertoire holds over 200,000 clones, with over 75% as singletons. Sequences were obtained from peripheral blood. These receptors were taken from a human donor in a cohort sampled during active COVID-19. Each CDR3 is given with its conserved first and last residue. The order of the fields is CDR3 DNA, CDR3 protein, J gene, D gene, V gene, clone size. A D gene is named only where the DNA matches it firmly. Clone size is stated in some rows and not others, as once, few, many or a class when expanded.

cdr3_nt: TGTGCCTGGAGAGACAGCTACGAGCAGTACTTC
cdr3_aa: CAWRDSYEQYF
j_call: TRBJ2-7
d_call: .
v_call: TRBV30
clone_size: many

cdr3_nt: TGTGCCAGCAGTGACTCAGGGGGAACGGCAGATACGCAGTATTTT
cdr3_aa: CASSDSGGTADTQYF
j_call: TRBJ2-3
d_call: .
v_call: TRBV6-4
clone_size: .

cdr3_nt: TGTGCCAGCAGTTACGGTCAGCGGAACGAGCAGTACTTC
cdr3_aa: CASSYGQRNEQYF
j_call: TRBJ2-7
d_call: .
v_call: TRBV6-2/TRBV6-3
clone_size: .

cdr3_nt: TGTGCCAGCAGCCCCCCAGGGTCCCACAAAGATACGCAGTATTTT
cdr3_aa: CASSPPGSHKDTQYF
j_call: TRBJ2-3
d_call: .
v_call: TRBV11-2
clone_size: .

cdr3_nt: TGTGCCAGCAGTTTATCGCGGGAGAGGTCCTACGAGCAGTACTTC
cdr3_aa: CASSLSRERSYEQYF
j_call: TRBJ2-7
d_call: TRBD2
v_call: TRBV28
clone_size: .

cdr3_nt: TGTGCCAGCAGCTTAGCAGCGGGCGCAGATACGCAGTATTTT
cdr3_aa: CASSLAAGADTQYF
j_call: TRBJ2-3
d_call: .
v_call: TRBV11-2
clone_size: .

cdr3_nt: TGTGCCAGCAGCTCGGGTCCCGGGGCCAACGTCCTGACTTTC
cdr3_aa: CASSSGPGANVLTF
j_call: TRBJ2-6
d_call: .
v_call: TRBV5-4
clone_size: few

cdr3_nt: TGTGCCAGCAGTAGATTAGGGGGCAACGAGCAGTACTTC
cdr3_aa: CASSRLGGNEQYF
j_call: TRBJ2-7
d_call: TRBD1
v_call: TRBV6-2/TRBV6-3
clone_size: .

cdr3_nt: TGTGCCAGTAGTATCACAGGGACGAACACTGAAGCTTTCTTT
cdr3_aa: CASSITGTNTEAFF
j_call: TRBJ1-1
d_call: .
v_call: TRBV19
clone_size: .

cdr3_nt: TGTGCCAGCAGCTTAACGCGGGCGCACTCTGGGGCCAACGTCCTGACTTTC
cdr3_aa: CASSLTRAHSGANVLTF
j_call: TRBJ2-6
d_call: .
v_call: TRBV7-3
clone_size: few

cdr3_nt: TGTGCCTGGGGCACCGGGACTAGCGGGAGACAGACCCAGTACTTC
cdr3_aa: CAWGTGTSGRQTQYF
j_call: TRBJ2-5
d_call: TRBD2
v_call: TRBV30
clone_size: .

cdr3_nt: TGTGCCAGCACCCACGGGCGAGCGGACGAGCAGTACTTC
cdr3_aa: CASTHGRADEQYF
j_call: TRBJ2-7
d_call: .
v_call: TRBV9
clone_size: few

cdr3_nt: TGTGCCAGTAGTGGCAGGGTTGCCGGTCAGCCCCAGCATTTT
cdr3_aa: CASSGRVAGQPQHF
j_call: TRBJ1-5
d_call: .
v_call: TRBV19
clone_size: .

cdr3_nt: TGTGCCAGCAGCTGGCAGGGGGTGAGCGAGCAGTACTTC
cdr3_aa: CASSWQGVSEQYF
j_call: TRBJ2-7
d_call: TRBD1
v_call: TRBV5-6
clone_size: .

cdr3_nt: TGTGCCAGCAGTTACACCCGACTAGTCCGGGCCGATGAGCAGTTCTTC
cdr3_aa: CASSYTRLVRADEQFF
j_call: TRBJ2-1
d_call: .
v_call: TRBV6-2/TRBV6-3
clone_size: many

cdr3_nt: TGTGCCAGCAGCGGGGCCCCCTACGAGCAGTACTTC
cdr3_aa: CASSGAPYEQYF
j_call: TRBJ2-7
d_call: .
v_call: TRBV7-2
clone_size: once

cdr3_nt: TGCAGCGTTGAAGATCGAGACGCGGTATCCTACGAGCAGTACTTC
cdr3_aa: CSVEDRDAVSYEQYF
j_call: TRBJ2-7
d_call: .
v_call: TRBV29-1
clone_size: .

cdr3_nt: TGTGCCACCAGCAAAAAACAGGGGGCCGGTCAGCCCCAGCATTTT
cdr3_aa: CATSKKQGAGQPQHF
j_call: TRBJ1-5
d_call: TRBD1
v_call: TRBV15
clone_size: .

cdr3_nt: TGTGCCAGCAGTAAACAGGGCTTCGAGCAGTACTTC
cdr3_aa: CASSKQGFEQYF
j_call: TRBJ2-7
d_call: .
v_call: TRBV7-9
clone_size: .

cdr3_nt: TGTGCCAGCAGCCCGGGACTTTCAAGAGGGCAGTACTTC
cdr3_aa: CASSPGLSRGQYF
j_call: TRBJ2-7
d_call: .
v_call: TRBV6-2/TRBV6-3
clone_size: .

cdr3_nt: TGTGCCAGCAGGGGACAGGGGGGCGCCAATCAGCCCCAGCATTTT
cdr3_aa: CASRGQGGANQPQHF
j_call: TRBJ1-5
d_call: TRBD1
v_call: TRBV6-5
clone_size: .

cdr3_nt: TGTGCCAGAAGCTTAGTGAACCCGAGCGGGAGGCCCTACAATGAGCAGTTCTTC
cdr3_aa: CARSLVNPSGRPYNEQFF
j_call: TRBJ2-1
d_call: .
v_call: TRBV7-5
clone_size: .